This note documents a single T cell receptor (beta chain) sequence. What it binds is not known. V gave up 4 bases and J gave up 1 base; unmatched junction bases: 3. CDR1 is SGHTA and CDR2 is FQGNSA in the germline V gene. This CDR3 region has 14 residues. The data originate from a study of radiotherapy plus CTLA-4 blockade in lung cancer. Study details: The study recorded objective responses in 18% of patients and disease control in about 30%. Study-wide findings and caveats: The study found tumor-derived TCR clones expanded in blood after radiotherapy plus ipilimumab. In blood, early T cell clone dynamics reportedly predicted response best, together with interferon-beta.

Clones were read by immunoSEQ multiplex PCR, and TCRdb kept only the in-frame ones, dropping some. This table holds around 120,000 clones, just under 80% found once. Focal radiation was given together with CTLA-4 blockade (ipilimumab) to patients with chemo-refractory metastatic non-small-cell lung cancer. Here the sequenced sample was peripheral blood, taken from a patient treated with radiotherapy plus ipilimumab. The chain has TRBV7-2 and TRBJ2-7; 8 bases line up with TRBD2. This TCR came from a human donor with non-small cell lung cancer who had a partial response to radiotherapy plus ipilimumab. CDR3 bases: TGTGCCAGCAGCTATAGCGGGACTTCCTACGAGCAGTACGTC. Its protein is CASSYSGTSYEQYV.